This passage covers 5 T cell receptor beta chains from one sample sequenced in a study of shared clonotypes between healthy human individuals. Repertoires were generated with immunoSEQ multiplex PCR, while TCRdb's copy carries only in-frame clones and drops some. Here the sample spans 2 million or so clones, 90% to 95% being singletons. Sequenced sample: naive CD4+ T cells sorted from blood. Subset denoted: CD45RA+ positively selected. These receptors all stem from a man between 18 and 29 years old in good health.

This sequence joins TRBV11-2 and TRBJ2-7; D is uncertain. The CDR3 contains 12 residues. Per the germline V gene, CDR1 is SGHAT and CDR2 is FQNNGV. Trimming cost V 1 base and J 3 bases, with 4 bases left between them. DNA of the CDR3: TGTGCCAGCAGCTTAGTTGTCTACGAGCAGTACTTC. Its translation is CASSLVVYEQYF.

The chain links TRBV6-5 to TRBJ1-2; unclear D gene. Germline CDR1 MNHEY, CDR2 SVGAGI. V was shortened by 8 bases and J by 2 bases, with 12 bases between the two germline ends. The CDR3 has 13 residues. The CDR3 nucleotides read TGTGCCAGCGGCAATCGGGCCAACTATGGCTACACCTTC. Amino acid sequence: CASGNRANYGYTF.

The V gene is TRBV12-5, the J gene TRBJ2-3; D possibly corresponds to TRBD1 (5 bases). The CDR3 totals 16 residues. Germline V CDR1 and CDR2: LGHNT, FRNRAP. Trimming pared 5 bases from V and 3 bases from J, leaving 18 bases between. As DNA, the CDR3 is TGTGCTAGTGGTCAAACTATGTGGGGCGATACAGATACGCAGTATTTT. Translating gives CASGQTMWGDTDTQYF.

The chain joins TRBV19 to TRBJ1-2; TRBD1 agrees at 9 bases. V trimming: 5 bases; J trimming: 3 bases; junction bases outside the gene matches: 7. This CDR3 spans 15 amino acids. Germline CDR1 is LNHDA and CDR2 is SQIVND (reference sequence). The CDR3 sequence: CASSLTQGAYYGYTF. The CDR3 bases are TGTGCCAGTAGTCTCACACAGGGGGCCTACTATGGCTACACCTTC.

The V and J genes are TRBV5-1 and TRBJ2-3; tentatively, D is TRBD2 (5 bases). The germline V gene has CDR1 SGHRS and CDR2 YFSETQ. Trimming took 4 bases from V and 2 from J, leaving 14 bases between them. The CDR3 has 15 amino acids. The CDR3 here is CASSVSSGPTDTQYF. The CDR3 DNA sequence: TGCGCCAGCAGCGTGTCCAGCGGACCCACAGATACGCAGTATTTT. Complete variable domain (other parts from reference TRBV5-1 and TRBJ2-3): KAGVTQTPRYLIKTRGQQVTLSCSPISGHRSVSWYQQTPGQGLQFLFEYFSETQRNKGNFPGRFSGRQFSNSRSEMNVSTLELGDSALYLCASSVSSGPTDTQYFGPGTRLTVL.